Each of the 30 T cell receptor beta chains below was sequenced from the same sample in a study of blood T cell repertoires in COVID-19. Assay used: immunoSEQ multiplex PCR; TCRdb lists only in-frame clones, some missing. The table records 150,000 to 250,000 clones, approximately 80% of them present only once. The sequenced material came from peripheral blood. The receptor set was obtained from a human donor with acute or convalescent COVID-19. The donor label of this sample is uncertain.

V and J are TRBV6-5 and TRBJ1-1, with D tentatively TRBD1 (6 bases). The germline V gene has CDR1 MNHEY and CDR2 SVGAGI. The V end was cut by 6 bases, the J end by 2 bases, with 13 bases between. This CDR3 has 14 amino acids. The CDR3 here is CASSRLQGNTEAFF. The CDR3 bases are TGTGCCAGCAGCCGGCTACAGGGTAACACTGAAGCTTTCTTT.

The J gene is TRBJ2-1, the V gene TRBV6-5, with TRBD2 matching over 9 bases. Germline CDR1 is MNHEY and CDR2 is SVGAGI. The ends lost 2 bases at V and 4 bases at J; junction bases unmatched: 3. This CDR3 contains 15 residues. CDR3 sequence: CASSYGGGEYNEQFF. Written as DNA, the CDR3 is TGTGCCAGCAGTTACGGCGGGGGGGAATACAATGAGCAGTTCTTC.

The rearrangement uses TRBV21-1 and TRBJ2-1; the table's TRBD1 call for D was not verified on the DNA. TRBV21-1 is shown as a pseudogene. The CDR3 is 12 amino acids. The CDR3 loop is CASSKDSGCRFF. In nucleotides, the CDR3 is TGTGCCAGCAGCAAAGACAGTGGGTGTAGGTTCTTC.

V and J are TRBV6-5 and TRBJ1-4; TRBD1 matches 10 bases. CDR3 length: 12 residues. In germline, CDR1 is MNHEY, CDR2 SVGAGI. V was clipped by 7 bases and J by 15 bases; unmatched bases: 8. The CDR3 region has the DNA TGTGCCAGCAATATGGACAGGGGGTGGATGTTTTTT. Protein product: CASNMDRGWMFF.

This chain links TRBV6-5 with TRBJ2-3, with 11 nucleotides matching TRBD2. Germline V gene lookup returns CDR1 MNHEY and CDR2 SVGAGI. J lost 4 bases, V lost 7 bases, and 4 bases had no gene match. This CDR3 region has 14 residues. The CDR3 region is CASTLTSGADTQYF. The CDR3 DNA reads TGTGCCAGCACCTTGACTAGCGGGGCAGATACGCAGTATTTT.

This sequence joins TRBV5-4 and TRBJ1-5; D not certain. Trimming removed 0 bases from V and 2 bases from J, with 9 bases in between. The CDR3 is made up of 15 amino acids. Germline loops: CDR1 SGHNT, CDR2 YYREEE (reference sequence). The CDR3 spells CASSLGGQRNQPQHF. CDR3 DNA sequence: TGTGCCAGCAGCTTGGGTGGGCAGCGCAATCAGCCCCAGCATTTT.

The chain employs TRBV2 and TRBJ2-3; D is possibly TRBD1 (6 bases). The CDR3 runs to 15 residues. Trimming took off 5 bases at V and 0 bases at J, with 12 bases between the two ends. In germline, CDR1 is SNHLY, CDR2 FYNNEI. The chain's CDR3 is CASSTQGISTDTQYF. The CDR3 DNA reads as TGTGCCAGCAGTACGCAGGGGATTAGCACAGATACGCAGTATTTT.

The chain has TRBV14 and TRBJ1-1; D unclear. The V end was cut by 0 bases, the J end by 1 base, with 9 bases between. Germline lookup yields CDR1 SGHDN and CDR2 FVKESK. This CDR3 has 15 residues. The CDR3 region is CASSQESSWNTEAFF. The CDR3, as DNA: TGTGCCAGCAGCCAAGAGTCGTCCTGGAACACTGAAGCTTTCTTT. Based on the CDR3 plus reference TRBV14 and TRBJ1-1, the full variable domain is EAGVTQFPSHSVIEKGQTVTLRCDPISGHDNLYWYRRVMGKEIKFLLHFVKESKQDESGMPNNRFLAERTGGTYSTLKVQPAELEDSGVYFCASSQESSWNTEAFFGQGTRLTVV.

This sequence joins TRBV6-5 and TRBJ1-4; 9 bases fit TRBD1. The CDR3 consists of 13 residues. Trimming removed 0 bases from V and 10 bases from J; junction bases left unmatched: 0. Germline loops: CDR1 MNHEY, CDR2 SVGAGI. CDR3 protein: CASSYSTGGKLFF. CDR3 nucleotides: TGTGCCAGCAGTTACTCGACAGGGGGAAAACTGTTTTTT.

The chain joins TRBV5-1 to TRBJ2-1; TRBD2 matches 12 bases. The germline V gene encodes CDR1 SGHRS and CDR2 YFSETQ. The CDR3 runs to 16 residues. V shed 0 bases and J 8 bases; nucleotides not matched to a gene: 6. The CDR3 loop is CASSLGLAGGPYEQFF. CDR3 nucleotides: TGCGCCAGCAGCTTGGGGCTAGCGGGAGGGCCCTATGAGCAGTTCTTC.

The chain recombines TRBV25-1 with TRBJ2-1; 9 nucleotides line up with TRBD1. The J segment lost 8 bases and the V segment lost 5 bases, leaving 10 bases of the junction unmatched. The CDR3 totals 15 residues. Germline V gives CDR1 MGHDK, CDR2 SYGVNS. The CDR3 spells CASSPTGGPTDEQFF. The DNA for the CDR3 is TGTGCCAGCAGTCCTACAGGGGGCCCTACTGATGAGCAGTTCTTC. Using reference TRBV25-1 and TRBJ2-1 for the parts outside the CDR3, the full variable domain is EADIYQTPRYLVIGTGKKITLECSQTMGHDKMYWYQQDPGMELHLIHYSYGVNSTEKGDLSSESTVSRIRTEHFPLTLESARPSHTSQYLCASSPTGGPTDEQFFGPGTRLTVL.

The CDR3 sequence: CASSPASGNGAYEQYF. Written as DNA, the CDR3 is TGTGCCAGCTCACCAGCTAGCGGGAACGGGGCCTACGAGCAGTACTTC. The chain links TRBV18 to TRBJ2-7, with 9 bases matching TRBD2. Germline V gives CDR1 KGHSH, CDR2 LQKENI. The CDR3 totals 16 residues. The ends lost 2 bases at V and 2 bases at J; junction bases unmatched: 7.

This clone was seen just once. The gene calls are TRBV5-4 and TRBJ2-7, with D tentatively TRBD1 (6 bases). The CDR3 is 15 residues long. Trimming stripped 2 bases from V and 1 base from J, with 13 bases between. Looked up from germline, CDR1 is SGHNT and CDR2 is YYREEE (reference sequence). The CDR3 protein is CASSFSQGWSYEQYF. CDR3 sequence (DNA): TGTGCCAGCAGCTTCTCACAGGGATGGTCCTACGAGCAGTACTTC.

This chain uses TRBV7-8 with TRBJ2-7; TRBD1 aligns across 7 bases. The V segment lost 5 bases and the J segment 2 bases; nucleotides outside the gene matches: 12. The CDR3 has 16 residues. Per germline, CDR1 SGHVS and CDR2 FQNEAQ. CDR3: CASSPLVPGQTYEQYF. Written as DNA, the CDR3 is TGTGCCAGCAGCCCCTTAGTACCGGGACAGACCTACGAGCAGTACTTC.

The sample holds one count of this clone. The gene calls are TRBV30 and TRBJ2-5; 7 positions agree with TRBD1. The CDR3 has 14 residues. The junction had 3 bases not matched to a gene; V was cut back by 0 bases and J by 2 bases. Germline CDR1 GTSNPN, CDR2 SVGIG (reference sequence). The CDR3 nucleotides read TGTGCCTGGAGTGTCATCAGGGGGCAAGAGACCCAGTACTTC. Translated, it gives CAWSVIRGQETQYF.

This sequence joins TRBV7-2 and TRBJ1-1; 11 nucleotides match TRBD1. Trimming cost V 5 bases and J 3 bases; bases outside gene matches: 8. The V gene's germline CDR1 is SGHTA and CDR2 FQGNSA. This CDR3 is 16 amino acids long. DNA of the CDR3: TGTGCCAGCAGCCCGGACAGGGGGCGTCCGGACACTGAAGCTTTCTTT. Its protein product is CASSPDRGRPDTEAFF.

The genes are TRBV5-1 and TRBJ2-1; 7 nucleotides match TRBD2. V was pared by 5 bases and J by 6 bases, with 11 bases of the junction left unmatched. Looked up from germline, CDR1 is SGHRS and CDR2 is YFSETQ. The CDR3 contains 15 residues. The CDR3 nucleotides read TGCGCCAGCAGTTTAGCGGGCCCAACCCGCAATGAGCAGTTCTTC. Translated, it gives CASSLAGPTRNEQFF.

The rearrangement joins TRBV5-6 to TRBJ2-1; 13 bases are a match to TRBD2. This CDR3 has 15 residues. The V and J ends lost 4 bases and 7 bases, in that order; junction bases with no gene match: 5. The V gene's germline CDR1 is SGHDT and CDR2 YYEEEE. CDR3 protein: CASSHRTSGRNEQFF. CDR3 DNA sequence: TGTGCCAGCAGCCACCGGACTAGCGGGAGAAATGAGCAGTTCTTC.

This chain joins TRBV29-1 and TRBJ1-1, with D tentatively TRBD1 (6 bases). Looked up from germline, CDR1 is SQVTM and CDR2 is ANQGSEA. The CDR3 is made up of 11 amino acids. The ends were cut back, 5 bases at V and 7 bases at J, with 11 bases in the middle. CDR3 protein: CSVRTGREAFF. For the CDR3, the DNA is TGCAGCGTTCGTACAGGGCGTGAAGCTTTCTTT.

The gene calls are TRBV7-2 and TRBJ2-3, with D unclear. The CDR3 covers 15 residues. The V end was cut by 5 bases, the J end by 1 base, with 13 bases between. Germline V gene data show CDR1 as SGHTA and CDR2 as FQGNSA. The CDR3 reads CASSPSARGTDTQYF. For the CDR3, the DNA is TGTGCCAGCAGCCCCTCAGCGAGAGGCACAGATACGCAGTATTTT.

The chain has TRBV28 and TRBJ2-7; D remains ambiguous. Trimming removed 3 bases at V and 7 bases at J, with 10 bases between. The CDR3 is made up of 12 amino acids. CDR1 MDHEN and CDR2 SYDVKM come from the germline V gene. The DNA of the CDR3 is TGTGCCAGCAGTTTTGGCGGAGAAGAGCAGTACTTC. The encoded protein is CASSFGGEEQYF.

The chain carries TRBV5-1 and TRBJ2-1, with 7 bases matching TRBD1. V was clipped by 4 bases and J by 4 bases; unmatched bases: 8. The CDR3 contains 15 residues. The V gene's germline CDR1 is SGHRS and CDR2 YFSETQ. CDR3 bases: TGCGCCAGCAGCCTGGACAGGCCTACATACAATGAGCAGTTCTTC. It yields the protein CASSLDRPTYNEQFF.

The chain's CDR3 is CASSRRAGTGGNEQYF. DNA for the CDR3: TGTGCCAGTAGTAGGAGAGCGGGGACAGGGGGCAACGAGCAGTACTTC. This chain uses TRBV19 with TRBJ2-7; 12 bases line up with TRBD1. Germline-derived CDR1 and CDR2 are LNHDA and SQIVND (reference sequence). The CDR3 is 16 amino acids. J lost 5 bases, V lost 4 bases, and 9 bases had no gene match.

This sequence joins TRBV19 and TRBJ2-5; D not certain. V gave up 5 bases and J gave up 1 base, with 5 bases separating them. CDR1 is LNHDA and CDR2 is SQIVND in the germline V gene (reference sequence). The length of the CDR3 is 12 residues. CDR3 nucleotide sequence: TGTGCCAGTAGTCCCGGCCAAGAGACCCAGTACTTC. Translation gives CASSPGQETQYF.

This clone was counted only a few times. The V call is TRBV4-1, the J call TRBJ2-2; 7 nucleotides match TRBD2. Losses at the gene ends were 4 bases for V and 4 bases for J; bases not matched to a gene: 9. Germline loops: CDR1 MGHRA, CDR2 YSYEKL. This CDR3 is 16 amino acids long. The CDR3 DNA reads TGCGCCAGCAGCCCCACCGGGGCGGGAGTCACCGGGGAGCTGTTTTTT. It codes for CASSPTGAGVTGELFF.

The chain is built from TRBV19 and TRBJ1-2; TRBD1 matches at 10 bases. V shed 3 bases and J 1 base; nucleotides not matched to a gene: 14. Germline V lookup: CDR1 LNHDA, CDR2 SQIVND (reference sequence). The CDR3 runs 19 residues. DNA of the CDR3: TGTGCCAGTAGTATCCACCTTCCGGGACAGGGGACTATTAACTATGGCTACACCTTC. It encodes CASSIHLPGQGTINYGYTF.

This chain joins TRBV2 and TRBJ2-5; 13 bases map to TRBD2. From germline, CDR1 is SNHLY and CDR2 FYNNEI. CDR3 length equals 15 residues. V dropped 10 bases and J dropped 5; count of bases not matched to a gene: 10. The CDR3 sequence: CAIRTSGRPGETQYF. CDR3 nucleotide sequence: TGTGCCATCAGGACTAGCGGGAGACCTGGGGAGACCCAGTACTTC.

CDR3: CASSQREGYTDTQYF. CDR3 nucleotides: TGCGCCAGCAGCCAACGGGAGGGATATACAGATACGCAGTATTTT. This sequence joins TRBV4-3 and TRBJ2-3; TRBD2 matches 8 bases. CDR1 LGHNA and CDR2 YSLEER come from the germline V gene. V lost 2 bases to trimming and J lost 3 bases; unmatched junction nucleotides: 4. The CDR3 runs to 15 residues.

The CDR3: CSVQYTEAFF. The CDR3 DNA reads TGCAGCGTTCAGTACACTGAAGCTTTCTTT. The rearrangement uses TRBV29-1 and TRBJ1-1; D remains unclear. CDR1 is SQVTM, CDR2 ANQGSEA, per germline. Trimming pared 5 bases from V and 3 bases from J, leaving 4 bases between. This CDR3 is 10 amino acids long.

V usage is TRBV24-1 and J usage is TRBJ2-2; D not resolved. CDR3 length: 15 amino acids. V lost 4 bases and J 0 bases, leaving 8 bases between the germline ends. The germline gives CDR1 KGHDR, CDR2 SFDVKD. CDR3 coding DNA: TGTGCCACCAGTGAGAGTACCACGAACACCGGGGAGCTGTTTTTT. Translation gives CATSESTTNTGELFF.